The entry below describes one T cell receptor (beta chain). This specimen comes from a study of neoadjuvant nivolumab and ipilimumab in lung cancer. Looking at the study overall: Patients got nivolumab 3 mg/kg on days 1, 15 and 29; combination added ipilimumab 1 mg/kg day 1.

Sequenced by immunoSEQ multiplex PCR; TCRdb stores in-frame clones only, minus some. Of under 3,500 clones listed, roughly 85% were seen once; the top ten hold about 0.9%. From germline, CDR1 is SEHNR and CDR2 FQNEAQ (reference sequence). After removal of 4 bases from V and 5 bases from J, the junction contained 13 bases not matched to a gene. This CDR3 is 17 amino acids long. This specimen was tumor tissue, taken after neoadjuvant nivolumab, alone or with ipilimumab, at or shortly before surgery. The source of this sequence is an adult with non-small cell lung cancer. The V and J genes are TRBV7-9 and TRBJ2-5, with 10 bases that match TRBD2. CDR3 amino acids: CASSYGSGASGSETQYF. The DNA for the CDR3 is TGTGCCAGCAGCTACGGATCAGGGGCTAGCGGGAGTGAGACCCAGTACTTC.